Each of the 3 T cell receptor beta chains below was sequenced from the same sample in a study of blood T cell repertoires in COVID-19. The data were produced by immunoSEQ multiplex PCR, yet TCRdb's version contains in-frame clones alone and is incomplete. The sample includes some 250,000 clones, around 93% of them seen just once. Input material: PBMCs or T cells enriched from blood (not recorded which). The receptors were gathered from a human donor in a cohort exposed to, infected with or recovered from COVID-19 (not recorded which). The donor label of this sample is uncertain.

The V gene is TRBV6-4, the J gene TRBJ2-7; 7 nucleotides align to TRBD2. The length of the CDR3 is 18 residues. Germline V CDR1 and CDR2: MRHNA, SNTAGT. With V trimmed by 2 bases and J by 3 bases, 16 bases remained unmatched. The CDR3 reads CASSDNGGSRGQDYEQYF. CDR3 in DNA: TGTGCCAGCAGTGACAACGGGGGGAGTAGGGGCCAAGACTACGAGCAGTACTTC.

The chain couples TRBV5-1 to TRBJ2-6, with D possibly being TRBD1 (6 bases). Germline V gene data show CDR1 as SGHRS and CDR2 as YFSETQ. V dropped 6 bases and J dropped 0 bases, with 16 bases sitting between them. The CDR3 runs to 17 residues. The CDR3: CASTRAGVVSGANVLTF. CDR3 bases: TGCGCCAGCACCCGAGCAGGGGTCGTCTCTGGGGCCAACGTCCTGACTTTC. The complete variable domain, with remaining parts taken from reference TRBV5-1 and TRBJ2-6, reads KAGVTQTPRYLIKTRGQQVTLSCSPISGHRSVSWYQQTPGQGLQFLFEYFSETQRNKGNFPGRFSGRQFSNSRSEMNVSTLELGDSALYLCASTRAGVVSGANVLTFGAGSRLTVL.

This chain joins TRBV11-3 and TRBJ2-5, with TRBD2 matching 11 bases. There are 16 residues in the CDR3. The V segment lost 3 bases and the J segment 3 bases; nucleotides outside the gene matches: 6. In germline, CDR1 is SGHNT, CDR2 YENEEA. The CDR3: CASSFGTSGLEETQYF. As DNA, the CDR3 is TGTGCCAGCAGCTTCGGGACTAGCGGTTTGGAAGAGACCCAGTACTTC.